Each of the 30 T cell receptor beta chains below was sequenced from the same sample in a study of cytomegalovirus exposure and HLA in healthy donors. It was with 60 Vbeta and 13 Jbeta primers that the PCR ran. Method: immunoSEQ multiplex PCR; TCRdb's copy keeps in-frame clones and lacks some. The sample has about 140,000 clones, over 60% seen once; the top ten hold 1.5% to 2%. Sequencing was performed on PBMCs. All receptors come from a man aged 35 to 55 in good health and CMV-seronegative.

The table lists this clone with a count of one. One junction end disagrees with the germline gene, perhaps due to a read error. This rearrangement joins TRBV4-1 to TRBJ1-1; TRBD1 is a possible D gene (6 bases). There are 17 residues in the CDR3. The germline V gene has CDR1 MGHRA and CDR2 YSYEKL. The CDR3 is CASSHPPMTGSNIEAFF. The DNA of the CDR3 is TGCGCCAGCAGCCACCCACCCATGACAGGATCTAACATTGAAGCTTTCTTT.

This CDR3 is CASSVGARDYEQYF. DNA of the CDR3: TGTGCCAGCAGCGTAGGAGCCAGGGATTACGAGCAGTACTTC. This chain uses TRBV9 with TRBJ2-7; TRBD1 might be the D (5 bases). The CDR3 loop spans 14 amino acids. V shed 0 bases and J shed 4 bases, with 11 bases lying between them. CDR1 is SGDLS, CDR2 YYNGEE, per germline.

The genes are TRBV5-1 and TRBJ1-1; TRBD1 might be the D (6 bases). The ends were cut back, 3 bases at V and 0 bases at J, with 18 bases in the middle. The CDR3 contains 17 residues. Germline CDR1 SGHRS, CDR2 YFSETQ. The CDR3 region has the DNA TGCGCCAGCAGCTCCCCCGGGGGGGCCTCCATGAACACTGAAGCTTTCTTT. This encodes CASSSPGGASMNTEAFF.

This sequence joins TRBV7-2 and TRBJ2-4; D possibly corresponds to TRBD1 (6 bases). Looked up from germline, CDR1 is SGHTA and CDR2 is FQGNSA. This CDR3 is built from 13 residues. Trimming stripped 1 base from V and 8 bases from J, with 9 bases between. The CDR3 DNA is TGTGCCAGCAGCTTAGATCCAGGGGACATTCAGTACTTC. Protein sequence: CASSLDPGDIQYF.

This clone was counted a few times. The chain recombines TRBV7-9 with TRBJ2-3, with D possibly matching TRBD1 (6 bases). The V gene's germline CDR1 is SEHNR and CDR2 FQNEAQ (reference sequence). Trimming left V 5 bases short and J 6 bases short, with 21 bases between. CDR3 size: 16 residues. The CDR3 reads CASSPLVGASYDTQYF. Written as DNA, the CDR3 is TGTGCCAGCAGCCCCCTGGTGGGGGCTAGTTACGATACGCAGTATTTT.

The chain joins TRBV5-1 to TRBJ2-2, with 10 bases lining up with TRBD2. J lost 4 bases, V lost 4 bases, and 13 bases had no gene match. Germline CDR1 is SGHRS and CDR2 is YFSETQ. The CDR3 length is 18 residues. CDR3 bases: TGCGCCAGCAGCCGCTCACTAGCGGGGCGTTCTGTCACCGGGGAGCTGTTTTTT. Translating gives CASSRSLAGRSVTGELFF.

V usage is TRBV6-1 and J usage is TRBJ2-3; 8 bases fit TRBD2. Germline CDR1 MNHNS, CDR2 SASEGT. This CDR3 spans 19 amino acids. V gave up 2 bases and J gave up 2 bases; unmatched junction bases: 15. This chain's CDR3 is CASSENPWGGGPVTDTQYF. CDR3 sequence (DNA): TGTGCCAGCAGTGAAAACCCATGGGGCGGGGGGCCGGTCACAGATACGCAGTATTTT.

The gene calls are TRBV27 and TRBJ2-1; TRBD2 matches at 9 bases. From germline, CDR1 is MNHEY and CDR2 SMNVEV (reference sequence). This CDR3 region has 12 residues. V lost 5 bases and J lost 10; bases outside the gene matches: 3. The CDR3 spells CASSILAGEQFF. The CDR3 nucleotides are TGTGCCAGCAGTATCCTAGCGGGGGAGCAGTTCTTC.

V usage is TRBV5-4 and J usage is TRBJ1-1; no clear D. Germline loops: CDR1 SGHNT, CDR2 YYREEE (reference sequence). The CDR3 length is 15 residues. Trimming cost V 0 bases and J 4 bases, with 13 bases left between them. CDR3 sequence (DNA): TGTGCCAGCAGCTTGGAGATCGGCGGACTCACTGAAGCTTTCTTT. This translates into CASSLEIGGLTEAFF.

Concerning this clone itself: At one of its ends the junction is not consistent with the germline gene, which may arise from a read error. The chain uses TRBV4-2 and TRBJ2-6; D is undetermined. Germline CDR1 is LGHNA and CDR2 is YNFKEQ. This CDR3 spans 15 amino acids. CDR3: CASSQDSSEANGLTF. Written as DNA, the CDR3 is TGTGCCAGCAGCCAAGACAGCTCTGAGGCCAACGGCCTGACTTTC.

The chain uses TRBV12-5 and TRBJ2-1, with D possibly matching TRBD2 (6 bases). CDR3 size: 16 residues. Germline V CDR1 and CDR2: LGHNT, FRNRAP. The V end lost 7 bases, the J end lost 2 bases, and 18 bases lay between the germline ends. CDR3 region: CASAISQGLAYNEQFF. CDR3 in DNA: TGTGCTAGTGCCATTTCTCAGGGACTGGCCTACAATGAGCAGTTCTTC.

The gene calls are TRBV5-1 and TRBJ2-5; TRBD1 matches 7 bases. The CDR3 is made up of 14 amino acids. The trim removed 6 bases at V and 5 bases at J, leaving 10 bases unmatched. Germline loops: CDR1 SGHRS, CDR2 YFSETQ. The CDR3 coding sequence is TGCGCCAGCAAGGGGGCGGGCGTAGGGGAGACCCAGTACTTC. Translation gives CASKGAGVGETQYF.

The chain uses TRBV6-6 and TRBJ2-1; D gene unclear. Looked up from germline, CDR1 is MNHNY and CDR2 is SVGAGI (reference sequence). Trimming cost V 6 bases and J 5 bases, with 11 bases left between them. This CDR3 is 13 amino acids long. The CDR3 loop reads CASSPLGHNEQFF. The CDR3, as DNA: TGTGCCAGCAGCCCTCTGGGCCACAATGAGCAGTTCTTC.

The chain combines TRBV19 with TRBJ2-2; 10 bases line up with TRBD1. Germline lookup yields CDR1 LNHDA and CDR2 SQIVND (reference sequence). The trim removed 11 bases at V and 5 bases at J, leaving 11 bases unmatched. There are 15 residues in the CDR3. The DNA for the CDR3 is TGTGCCTCCCAGGGGACAGGGGTCGAGACCGGGGAGCTGTTTTTT. Translation gives CASQGTGVETGELFF.

The J gene is TRBJ2-5, the V gene TRBV25-1, with D tentatively TRBD1 (5 bases). This CDR3 contains 13 residues. Trimming stripped 6 bases from V and 4 bases from J, with 12 bases between. Per germline, CDR1 MGHDK and CDR2 SYGVNS. The CDR3 DNA is TGTGCCAGCAGAGGGGAAGTGTTAGAGACCCAGTACTTC. The encoded protein is CASRGEVLETQYF.

The chain couples TRBV2 to TRBJ1-2; the match to TRBD1 covers 11 bases. The germline V gene encodes CDR1 SNHLY and CDR2 FYNNEI. The CDR3 covers 17 residues. The V gene end was trimmed by 1 base and the J gene end by 2 bases; junction bases not matched to a gene: 6. The CDR3 reads CASSEGTGGEVNYGYTF. The CDR3, as DNA: TGTGCCAGCAGTGAAGGGACAGGGGGCGAAGTAAACTATGGCTACACCTTC.

The sample holds a few counts of this clone. The chain is built from TRBV28 and TRBJ2-3; the D is unclear. CDR3 length: 15 amino acids. Germline V lookup: CDR1 MDHEN, CDR2 SYDVKM. V dropped 1 base and J dropped 1 base, with 9 bases sitting between them. In DNA, the CDR3 is TGTGCCAGCAGTTTATACGGCGGCCGCACAGATACGCAGTATTTT. Translating gives CASSLYGGRTDTQYF.

The chain has TRBV5-1 and TRBJ2-5; TRBD2 agrees at 10 bases. Near its end, the DNA agrees better with TRBJ2-7, so the J call may be wrong. Per germline, CDR1 SGHRS and CDR2 YFSETQ. The CDR3 totals 13 residues. The CDR3 region has the DNA TGCGCCAGCAGGACTAGCGGGTTCTACGAGCAGTACTTC. Translation: CASRTSGFYEQYF.

This clone was seen more than once but under ten times. V and J are TRBV30 and TRBJ2-6; TRBD1 matches 7 bases. J gave up 0 bases and V 8 bases, and 10 bases lay outside the gene matches. The V gene's germline CDR1 is GTSNPN and CDR2 SVGIG (reference sequence). CDR3 length: 16 residues. This CDR3 reads CASMTGLSSGANVLTF. The CDR3 region has the DNA TGTGCCAGCATGACAGGGCTCAGCTCTGGGGCCAACGTCCTGACTTTC.

CDR3 in DNA: TGTGCCAGCAGCTTAGACGGGACAGGGGGCACAGATACGCAGTATTTT. It yields the protein CASSLDGTGGTDTQYF. The V gene is TRBV7-6, the J gene TRBJ2-3; 10 positions agree with TRBD1. The V gene end was trimmed by 1 base and the J gene end by 1 base; junction bases not matched to a gene: 2. The CDR3 length is 16 residues. The V gene's germline CDR1 is SGHVS and CDR2 FNYEAQ.

CDR3 protein: CAWSAGLYPNEQYF. CDR3 sequence (DNA): TGTGCCTGGAGTGCGGGTCTTTATCCTAACGAGCAGTACTTC. V and J are TRBV30 and TRBJ2-7; no clear D gene. Looked up from germline, CDR1 is GTSNPN and CDR2 is SVGIG (reference sequence). Trimming cost V 1 base and J 5 bases, with 15 bases left between them. This CDR3 is built from 14 residues.

This chain connects TRBV6-5 to TRBJ1-2; the D gene is possibly TRBD1 (5 bases). Germline CDR1 and CDR2: MNHEY and SVGAGI. V was cut by 5 bases and J by 5 bases, with 9 bases left in between. CDR3 length: 12 amino acids. The CDR3 coding sequence is TGTGCCAGCAGTCCAGACAGTTATGGCTACACCTTC. This codes for CASSPDSYGYTF.

The chain is built from TRBV7-9 and TRBJ1-5, with unresolved D. Germline V gene lookup returns CDR1 SEHNR and CDR2 FQNEAQ (reference sequence). The V end was cut by 1 base, the J end by 4 bases, with 11 bases between. CDR3 size: 15 residues. The CDR3 loop is CASSLGSSGNQPQHF. As DNA, the CDR3 is TGTGCCAGCAGCTTAGGGTCCTCGGGGAATCAGCCCCAGCATTTT. Full variable domain (remainder filled in from reference TRBV7-9 and TRBJ1-5): DTGVSQNPRHKITKRGQNVTFRCDPISEHNRLYWYRQTLGQGPEFLTYFQNEAQLEKSRLLSDRFSAERPKGSFSTLEIQRTEQGDSAMYLCASSLGSSGNQPQHFGDGTRLSIL.

This clone has a handful of counts. The chain employs TRBV30 and TRBJ2-7; tentative D call: TRBD2 (5 bases). Germline CDR1 reads GTSNPN; CDR2 reads SVGIG (reference sequence). Trimming removed 7 bases at V and 2 bases at J, with 9 bases between. The CDR3 covers 11 residues. The CDR3 region has the DNA TGTGCCTCCGCGGGTCCCTACGAGCAGTACTTC. Protein product: CASAGPYEQYF.

V gene TRBV30 combines with J gene TRBJ2-1; no clear D gene. Germline-derived CDR1 and CDR2 are GTSNPN and SVGIG (reference sequence). The CDR3 totals 17 residues. V was shortened by 0 bases and J by 1 base, with 16 bases between the two germline ends. CDR3 protein: CAWSVPPPVASYNEQFF. The CDR3 DNA is TGTGCCTGGAGTGTACCCCCCCCCGTGGCTTCCTACAATGAGCAGTTCTTC.

This clone was seen a few times. V is TRBV21-1 and J is TRBJ2-1; the table's D call of TRBD1 was not tested on the DNA. TRBV21-1 is an annotated pseudogene. This CDR3 contains 15 residues. CDR3 coding DNA: TGTGCCAGCAGCCCCCGACAGGCGACGAACAATGAGCAGTTCTTC. This gives the protein CASSPRQATNNEQFF.

The genes are TRBV28 and TRBJ2-1, with a weak D call TRBD2 (5 bases). Germline V gene sequence: CDR1 MDHEN, CDR2 SYDVKM. CDR3 length: 19 amino acids. V gave up 2 bases and J gave up 2 bases, with 22 bases separating them. The CDR3 nucleotides are TGTGCCAGCAGTTTAAGGGAATTACAACACCTCGGGACCTACAATGAGCAGTTCTTC. It is translated as CASSLRELQHLGTYNEQFF.

The chain carries TRBV7-8 and TRBJ2-6; weak D call: TRBD2 (5 bases). The V end was cut by 5 bases, the J end by 0 bases, with 8 bases between. The germline V gene encodes CDR1 SGHVS and CDR2 FQNEAQ. The CDR3 runs to 15 residues. The CDR3 is CASSPDFSGANVLTF. The CDR3 DNA is TGTGCCAGCAGCCCGGACTTCTCTGGGGCCAACGTCCTGACTTTC.

This clone was found a few times. This chain links TRBV6-1 with TRBJ2-7; tentative D call: TRBD1 (6 bases). Germline V gives CDR1 MNHNS, CDR2 SASEGT. V dropped 10 bases and J dropped 4 bases, with 17 bases sitting between them. The CDR3 extends over 13 amino acids. The CDR3 loop is CATQGTATYEQYF. Here the CDR3 DNA reads TGTGCCACCCAGGGGACGGCAACTTACGAGCAGTACTTC.

The chain employs TRBV30 and TRBJ2-2; 7 bases agree with TRBD2. The CDR3 extends over 15 amino acids. J gave up 5 bases and V 4 bases, and 10 bases lay outside the gene matches. Germline V gene data show CDR1 as GTSNPN and CDR2 as SVGIG (reference sequence). CDR3 sequence: CAWTHEGGLTGELFF. CDR3 DNA: TGTGCCTGGACCCACGAGGGAGGGTTAACCGGGGAGCTGTTTTTT.